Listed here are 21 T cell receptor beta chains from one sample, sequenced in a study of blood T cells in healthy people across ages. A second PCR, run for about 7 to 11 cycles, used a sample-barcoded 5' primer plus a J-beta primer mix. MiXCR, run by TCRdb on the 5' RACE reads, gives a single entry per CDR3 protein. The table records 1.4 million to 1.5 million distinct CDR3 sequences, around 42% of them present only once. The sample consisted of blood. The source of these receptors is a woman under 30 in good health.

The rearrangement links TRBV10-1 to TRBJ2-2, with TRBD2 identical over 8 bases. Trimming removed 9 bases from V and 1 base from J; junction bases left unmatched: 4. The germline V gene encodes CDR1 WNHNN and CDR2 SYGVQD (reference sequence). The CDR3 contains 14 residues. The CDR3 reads CASKRELNTGELFF. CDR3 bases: TGCGCCAGTAAGCGGGAGTTGAACACCGGGGAGCTGTTTTTT.

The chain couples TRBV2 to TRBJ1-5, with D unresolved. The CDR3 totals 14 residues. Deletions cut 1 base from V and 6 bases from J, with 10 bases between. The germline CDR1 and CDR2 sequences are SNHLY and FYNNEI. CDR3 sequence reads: CASSEEGKGQPQHF. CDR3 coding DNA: TGTGCCAGCAGTGAAGAAGGTAAGGGTCAGCCCCAGCATTTT.

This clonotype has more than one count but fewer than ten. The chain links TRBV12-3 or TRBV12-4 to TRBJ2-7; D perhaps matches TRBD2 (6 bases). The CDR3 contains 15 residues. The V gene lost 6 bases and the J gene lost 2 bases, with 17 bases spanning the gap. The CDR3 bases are TGTGCCAGCAGCCACCGTGCCGGGGGTACCTACGAGCAGTACTTC. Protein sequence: CASSHRAGGTYEQYF.

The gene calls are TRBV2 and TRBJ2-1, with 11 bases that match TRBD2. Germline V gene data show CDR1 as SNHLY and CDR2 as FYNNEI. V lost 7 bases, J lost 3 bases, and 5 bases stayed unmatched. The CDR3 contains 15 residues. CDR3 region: CASTLLAGDYNEQFF. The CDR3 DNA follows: TGTGCCAGCACCCTACTAGCGGGAGACTACAATGAGCAGTTCTTC.

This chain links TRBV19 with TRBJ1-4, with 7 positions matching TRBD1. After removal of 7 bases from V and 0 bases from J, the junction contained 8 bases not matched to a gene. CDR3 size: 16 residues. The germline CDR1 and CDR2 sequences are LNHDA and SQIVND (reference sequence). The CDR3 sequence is CASKVGQLATNEKLFF. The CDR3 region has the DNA TGTGCCAGTAAGGTGGGACAGCTTGCAACTAATGAAAAACTGTTTTTT.

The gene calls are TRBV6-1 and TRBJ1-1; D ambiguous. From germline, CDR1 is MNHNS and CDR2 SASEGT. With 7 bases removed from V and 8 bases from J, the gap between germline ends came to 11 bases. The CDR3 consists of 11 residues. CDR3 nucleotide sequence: TGTGCCAGCACATTTCTCGGAGAAGCTTTCTTT. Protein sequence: CASTFLGEAFF.

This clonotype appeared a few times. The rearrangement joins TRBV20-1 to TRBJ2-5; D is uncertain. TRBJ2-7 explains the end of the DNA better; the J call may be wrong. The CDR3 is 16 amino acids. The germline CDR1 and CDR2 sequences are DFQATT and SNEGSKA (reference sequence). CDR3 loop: CSARASWAAFAYEQYF. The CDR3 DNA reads TGCAGTGCTAGAGCCTCATGGGCAGCGTTTGCCTACGAGCAGTACTTC.

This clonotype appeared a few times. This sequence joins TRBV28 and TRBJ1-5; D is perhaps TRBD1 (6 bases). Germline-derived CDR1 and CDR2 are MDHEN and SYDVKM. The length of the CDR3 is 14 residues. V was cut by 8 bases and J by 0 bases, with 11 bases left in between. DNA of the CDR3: TGTGCCAGCCGAGACAGGCTTAGCAATCAGCCCCAGCATTTT. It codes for CASRDRLSNQPQHF. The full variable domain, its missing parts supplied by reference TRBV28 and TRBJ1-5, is DVKVTQSSRYLVKRTGEKVFLECVQDMDHENMFWYRQDPGLGLRLIYFSYDVKMKEKGDIPEGYSVSREKKERFSLILESASTNQTSMYLCASRDRLSNQPQHFGDGTRLSIL.

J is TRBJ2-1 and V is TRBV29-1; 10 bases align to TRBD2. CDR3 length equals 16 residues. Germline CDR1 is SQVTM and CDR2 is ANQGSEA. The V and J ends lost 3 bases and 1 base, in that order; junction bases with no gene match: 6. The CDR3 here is CSVDTSGAQSYNEQFF. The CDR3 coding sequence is TGCAGCGTTGACACTAGCGGGGCCCAATCCTACAATGAGCAGTTCTTC.

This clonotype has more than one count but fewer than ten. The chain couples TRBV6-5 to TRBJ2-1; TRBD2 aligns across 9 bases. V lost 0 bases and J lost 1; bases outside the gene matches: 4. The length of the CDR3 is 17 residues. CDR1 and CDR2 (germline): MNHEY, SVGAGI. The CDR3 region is CASSYSERGASYNEQFF. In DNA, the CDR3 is TGTGCCAGCAGTTACTCCGAGCGGGGGGCGTCCTACAATGAGCAGTTCTTC.

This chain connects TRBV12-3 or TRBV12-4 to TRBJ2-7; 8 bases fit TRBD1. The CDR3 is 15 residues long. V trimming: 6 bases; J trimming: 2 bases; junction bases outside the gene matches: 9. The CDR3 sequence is CASSQDRGRTYEQYF. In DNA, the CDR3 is TGTGCCAGCAGCCAAGACAGGGGACGAACCTACGAGCAGTACTTC.

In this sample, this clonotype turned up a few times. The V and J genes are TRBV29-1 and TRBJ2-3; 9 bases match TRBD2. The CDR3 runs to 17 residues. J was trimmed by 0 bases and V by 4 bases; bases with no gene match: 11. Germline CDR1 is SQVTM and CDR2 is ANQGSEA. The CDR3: CSVAPSGGTISTDTQYF. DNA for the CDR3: TGCAGCGTTGCCCCCAGCGGGGGGACGATTAGCACAGATACGCAGTATTTT.

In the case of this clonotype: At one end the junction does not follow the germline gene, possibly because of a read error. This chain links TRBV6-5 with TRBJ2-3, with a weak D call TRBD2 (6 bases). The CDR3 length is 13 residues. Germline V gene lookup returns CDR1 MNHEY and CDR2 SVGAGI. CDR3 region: CAAGKTSIDTQYF. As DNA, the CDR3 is TGTGCCGCTGGGAAAACTAGCATAGATACGCAGTATTTT.

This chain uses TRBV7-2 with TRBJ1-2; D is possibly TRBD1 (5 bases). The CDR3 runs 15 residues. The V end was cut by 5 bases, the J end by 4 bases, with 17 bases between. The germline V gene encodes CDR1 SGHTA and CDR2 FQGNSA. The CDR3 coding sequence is TGTGCCAGCAGCGGGCTAGGTTTGGGGGGCTATGGCTACACCTTC. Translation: CASSGLGLGGYGYTF.

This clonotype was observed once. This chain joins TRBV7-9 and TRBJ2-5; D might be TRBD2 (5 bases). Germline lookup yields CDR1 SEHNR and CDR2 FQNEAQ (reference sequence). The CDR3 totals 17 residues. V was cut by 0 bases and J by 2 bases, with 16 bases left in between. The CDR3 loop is CASSLAYGGPSQETQYF. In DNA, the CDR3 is TGTGCCAGCAGCTTAGCTTATGGCGGGCCCTCTCAAGAGACCCAGTACTTC.

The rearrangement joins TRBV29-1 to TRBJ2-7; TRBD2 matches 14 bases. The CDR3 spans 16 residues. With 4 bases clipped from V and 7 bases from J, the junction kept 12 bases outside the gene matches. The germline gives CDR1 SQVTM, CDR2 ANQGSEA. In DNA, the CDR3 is TGCAGCGTTGGCCAGACTAGCGGGGGGGCCTGGAATGAGCAGTACTTC. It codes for CSVGQTSGGAWNEQYF.

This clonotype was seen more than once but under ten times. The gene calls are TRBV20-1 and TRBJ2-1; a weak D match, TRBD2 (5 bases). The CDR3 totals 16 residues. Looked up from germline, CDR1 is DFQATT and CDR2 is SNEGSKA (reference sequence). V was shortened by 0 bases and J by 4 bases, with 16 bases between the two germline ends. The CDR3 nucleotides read TGCAGTGCTAGAGATTTACGGCGGGTGGAGTACAATGAGCAGTTCTTC. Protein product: CSARDLRRVEYNEQFF.

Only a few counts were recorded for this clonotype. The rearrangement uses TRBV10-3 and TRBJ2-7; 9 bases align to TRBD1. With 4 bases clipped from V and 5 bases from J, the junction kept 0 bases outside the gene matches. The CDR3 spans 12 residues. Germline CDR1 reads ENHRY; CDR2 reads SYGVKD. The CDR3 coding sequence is TGTGCCATCAGTGGGACAGGGGACGAGCAGTACTTC. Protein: CAISGTGDEQYF.

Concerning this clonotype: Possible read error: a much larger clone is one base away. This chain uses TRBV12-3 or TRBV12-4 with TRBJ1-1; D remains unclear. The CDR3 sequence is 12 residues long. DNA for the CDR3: TGTGCCTGCAGTTTAACGATCACTGAAGCTTTCTTT. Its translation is CACSLTITEAFF.

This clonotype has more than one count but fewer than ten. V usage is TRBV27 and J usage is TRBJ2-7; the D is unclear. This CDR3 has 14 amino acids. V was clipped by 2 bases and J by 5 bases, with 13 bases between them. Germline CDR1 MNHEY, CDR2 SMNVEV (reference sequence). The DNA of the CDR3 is TGTGCCAGCAGTTTAGCGAGTGAAGGTGACGAGCAGTACTTC. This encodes CASSLASEGDEQYF.

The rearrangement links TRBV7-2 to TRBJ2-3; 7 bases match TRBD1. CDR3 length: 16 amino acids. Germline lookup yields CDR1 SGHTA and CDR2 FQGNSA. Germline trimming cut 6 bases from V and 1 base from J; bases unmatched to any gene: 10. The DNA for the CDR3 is TGTGCCAGCAGAAACTCCGGACAGGCAGGCACAGATACGCAGTATTTT. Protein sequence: CASRNSGQAGTDTQYF.